This T cell receptor beta chain appears in the sequencing data of a study of blood T cell repertoires in COVID-19. Produced via immunoSEQ multiplex PCR; TCRdb's table is partial and in-frame only. The top ten hold approximately 4.7% of the sample, which has under 450,000 clones, 80% to 85% seen once. Membership in each cohort depended on participant-reported clinical history. Sequencing input: PBMCs or T cells enriched from blood (not recorded which). The source of this sequence is a woman aged 50 to 60 who had recovered from COVID-19.

This CDR3 is CASSLPSAYEQYF. CDR3 coding DNA: TGTGCCAGCAGCTTACCCAGCGCCTACGAGCAGTACTTC. The chain couples TRBV7-9 to TRBJ2-7; D call uncertain. The germline V gene has CDR1 SEHNR and CDR2 FQNEAQ (reference sequence). V lost 2 bases and J 2 bases, leaving 7 bases between the germline ends. This CDR3 contains 13 residues. The full variable domain, its missing parts supplied by reference TRBV7-9 and TRBJ2-7, is DTGVSQNPRHKITKRGQNVTFRCDPISEHNRLYWYRQTLGQGPEFLTYFQNEAQLEKSRLLSDRFSAERPKGSFSTLEIQRTEQGDSAMYLCASSLPSAYEQYFGPGTRLTVT.